This TCR beta chain comes out of a study of cytomegalovirus exposure and HLA in healthy donors (dated by TCRdb to 2016 to 2017). The study in broad terms: An earlier analysis of approximately 640 of the donors reported 250 to 300 Gb of sequence data and approximately 110 million unique TCR beta sequences from roughly 200 million T cells. The aim of the study was to test whether cataloging public T cell receptors could identify signatures of past pathogen exposure. In an earlier analysis of 500 to 650 of the donors, high-throughput TCR beta sequencing was used to judge whether each TCR beta V gene segment behaved as functional or pseudogenic. Rather than using new phenotypic data, the later analysis identified candidate immune exposures from TCR beta sequences and from how often those sequences occurred across donors. All discovery cohort repertoires had been generated using a single sequencing platform. Using immunosequencing, the study profiled T cell repertoires from 666 subjects and related those repertoires to cytomegalovirus serostatus. Roughly 5 DR-DQ haplotypes were handled as single units for association and clustering because linkage in the cohort was strong. Of the roughly 400 genotyped donors, 75% to 85% were placed in the genetic ancestry cluster associated with self-reported Caucasian donors. Class I and class II HLA loci were covered by the typing at four-digit resolution. Across some 400 genotyped donors of the cohort, an average of about 200,000 unique TCR beta nucleotide sequences per donor were sequenced, and roughly a sixth of those sequences were non-productive. Alongside the repertoire data, information on donor age, sex, ethnicity and CMV serostatus was compiled. Roughly 300 gigabases of sequencing data and around 80 million unique TCR sequences made up an early release that covered around 640 HLA-typed donors. High-throughput TCR immunosequencing, statistical association of individual TCRs with disease status, and machine learning were combined to predict cytomegalovirus infection status. Along with the 666-subject first cohort, a separate validation cohort of over a hundred different subjects was used. Typing coverage varied by locus: about 620-640 donors for A, B, C, DRB1 and DQB1; under 550 for DQA1; about 590 for DPA1; approximately 450 for DPB1. Genome-wide SNP genotypes for about 55% of the roughly 670 donors were used in a later genetic analysis, which treated that subset as a discovery cohort. To study patterns of TCR occurrence, a later analysis re-analyzed previously published TCR beta repertoires from 650 to 750 donors and added high-resolution HLA genotyping.

For this clone: Its antigen remains undetermined. No quality values exist for individual bases; no much larger clone is one base distant.

The cohort consisted of fewer than 700 healthy bone marrow donors. At the time of sampling, all cohort members were nominally healthy, though unrecorded immune exposures were likely present. The donor tested CMV seropositive, placing the donor among the 250 to 300 seropositive members of the cohort. Every donor gave a peripheral blood sample, and the peripheral blood mononuclear cells from that sample were used for TCR beta sequencing. The Qiagen DNeasy Blood Extraction Kit was used to extract genomic DNA from the blood cell samples. The CDR3 numbers 11 residues from cysteine through phenylalanine. The retained sequence is limited to the CDR3, 33 bases, with the frame set at the first base. Trimming at the junction amounts to 6 bases on V and 8 bases on J, and the germline ends lie 10 bases apart. The germline V gene encodes CDR1 MNHEY and CDR2 SVGAGI. The method behind the library was the immunoSEQ multiplex PCR assay. For the multiplex PCR, a mixture combining 60 forward primers for TCR Vbeta segments and 13 reverse primers for TCR Jbeta segments was used. The CDR3 region of rearranged TCR beta genes was amplified from genomic DNA with a multiplex PCR assay. The Illumina HiSeq System was used to sequence the amplified TCR beta libraries as 87-base-pair reads. The paper's data handling went like this. Across the 640 or so repertoires, a later analysis counted tens of millions of unique TCR beta chains, 9 million to 14 million of which were shared by at least two donors. A nearest-neighbor algorithm error-corrected the raw reads and collapsed the reads into unique sequences, merging closely related sequences to remove PCR and sequencing errors. To assign V, D and J gene segments, CDR3 sequences were aligned to IMGT reference sequences. Each retained sequence needed at least a six-nucleotide match to both a V gene segment and a J gene segment. A rearrangement was called productive if the CDR3 had no stop codons and remained in frame with V and J, and every other rearrangement was called non-productive. Following IMGT convention, CDR3 was defined as the stretch from the second conserved V-encoded cysteine up to the conserved J-encoded phenylalanine. The earlier analysis of some 600 of the donors excluded sequences that lacked an unambiguous match to a single V gene segment. In an earlier analysis of some 590 of the donors, V segments were called functional above 56.7% productive rearrangements and were called segregating when the between-donor standard deviation exceeded 5%. A statistical classification framework was developed to diagnose cytomegalovirus status using the catalog of TCR beta chain sequences. A later analysis assigned V and J genes by comparing TCR nucleotide sequences with IMGT/GENE-DB human TR gene sequences. The TCRdist pipeline was used in a later analysis to assign CDR3 sequences and most-parsimonious VDJ recombination scenarios. In a later analysis, each TCR beta chain was defined by its CDR3 amino acid sequence together with its V-gene family, and reads without a unique V-gene family were excluded. As a way to deal with suspected cross-contamination and a sequencing artifact, a later analysis dropped approximately 590 nucleotide sequences that were highly shared and had low generation probability. For each public chain, a later analysis derived a clonal expansion index from normalized ranks of inferred template counts within each repertoire. In a later analysis, generation probabilities were computed using a VDJ recombination model fitted to out-of-frame rearrangements, and the results were checked against IGoR. In a later analysis, TCR-TCR, TCR-HLA and TCR-CMV co-occurrence was scored with hypergeometric tests, and a repertoire-size bias correction was applied to TCR pairs. In a later analysis, false discovery rates were estimated by permuting HLA or CMV assignments 20 times. In a later analysis, co-occurring TCRs were grouped using DBSCAN, and TCRdist sequence similarity was added for clustering within HLA-allele-positive subsets. Co-occurrence clustering excluded repertoires with fewer than 30,000 or more than 120,000 public chains, plus five with anomalous nucleotide sharing. TCRdb retrieved this table from immuneACCESS and kept in-frame rearrangements only. Not all clones are present; in checked studies, unresolved V genes account for under half, and no reason is known for the remainder. The V and J calls and clone size come from that table; D and trimming were worked out from the DNA. The sample yields 64,000 or so clones; about 73% were counted once. Roughly 10% of the sample lies in the top ten.

Study-wide findings and limitations: Because HLA typing was unavailable for some donors at each locus, only the typed subset was used in association tests. A further reported finding was that TCR beta sequences accurately predicted the HLA-A and HLA-B alleles for most subjects in the first cohort. A later analysis found that HLA-associated TCR beta chains were more clonally expanded and had lower generation probabilities than equally common non-associated chains. According to a later analysis, TCR association rates differed among HLA loci, with DRB1 alleles showing the most associated TCRs and HLA-C alleles showing the fewest. In the study, approximately 160 TCR beta chains were listed as associated with cytomegalovirus. Sequencing depth was assumed to be roughly uniform across donors in the presence/absence analyses, though that assumption may not hold. In an earlier analysis of about 550 of the donors, most TCR beta V segments were observed in productive rearrangements about 87% or about 30% of the time, broadly matching IMGT annotations. Some IMGT-functional V segments, including TRBV6-2 and TRBV6-3, could not be told apart with the 87-base-pair reads, so those segments were excluded. Because counts were too low, more than 15 rarely observed V segments, including chromosome 9 orphons, were excluded from the earlier analysis of 587 of the donors. A cluster of highly shared sequence variants was judged likely to represent a technical artifact of the sequencing pipeline. This cohort had only TCR beta chains sequenced, and the lack of alpha or paired-chain data limited which features could be detected. In a later analysis, most CMV-associated TCR beta chains were found to appear HLA-restricted, with HLA associations seemingly driven largely by CMV exposure. The classifier was reported to diagnose cytomegalovirus status with high specificity and sensitivity in both the original and validation cohorts. Correlated functional status among segregating V segments might be attributable to linkage disequilibrium, but an unknown experimental factor could not be ruled out. The authors suggested that the approach could potentially be generalized to other disease states and immunological phenotypes. In vitro tests confirmed that a few of the cytomegalovirus-associated TCR beta chains recognize cytomegalovirus antigens. The only immune exposure information available for the cohort was CMV serostatus. In a later analysis, several top co-occurrence clusters were reported to appear linked to parvovirus B19, influenza, CMV and Epstein-Barr virus. When HLA alleles, especially DR and DQ, strongly co-occurred, TCR associations were difficult to assign to individual alleles. An association between a missense DCLRE1C variant and V-gene and J-gene trimming of TCR beta chains was found in a later genetic analysis and replicated in an independent cohort. Specific HLA alleles were associated with roughly 16,000 TCR beta sequences at a false discovery rate of 0.05 in a later analysis. Most TCR sequences were observed very rarely across donors, whereas some public TCRs were present in many individuals. In a later genetic analysis, fewer N-insertions in productive TCRs were reported among donors in an Asian-associated ancestry cluster than the roughly 700-donor mean.

Sequencing input: PBMCs. This chain joins TRBV6-5 to TRBJ1-2, with the D gene uncertain. This TCR was sampled from a woman in her forties or fifties in good health and CMV-seropositive. At the DNA level, the sequence is TGTGCCAGCAGCGGGATTTCCGGCTACACCTTC. It translates to CASSGISGYTF.